A single TCR beta chain is shown here with its context. These data are taken from a study of T cell changes during pregnancy in multiple sclerosis. Profiling relied on immunoSEQ multiplex PCR, and the TCRdb table lists in-frame clones only, not all of them. The data show 91,000 or so clones, approximately 92% seen once. The TCR sequence derives from a female donor with multiple sclerosis, enrolled in a pregnancy study. Sequences were derived from peripheral blood, sampled after pregnancy.

The CDR3 nucleotides read TGTGCCAGCACTAGACAGGGGAGGGCTGAAGCTTTCTTT. The encoded protein is CASTRQGRAEAFF. The chain is built from TRBV6-5 and TRBJ1-1; 8 bases are shared with TRBD1. There are 13 residues in the CDR3. Trimming at V came to 7 bases and at J to 6 bases, leaving 7 bases not matched to a gene. Germline CDR1 MNHEY, CDR2 SVGAGI.